This note documents a single T cell receptor (beta chain) sequence. Antigen specificity is unknown. The treatment denotes: roughly 11-day PBMC culture with coronavirus spike peptide pools or control peptides (ViraFEST assay). There were positive PCR dates ranging from March to December 2020, all predating US Alpha, Beta and Delta variants. Cultured CD4+ T-cell DNA underwent Oncomine TCR Beta short-read sequencing. Each CDR3 protein is one row after TCRdb ran MiXCR on the PCR reads. This sample carries about 15,000 distinct CDR3 sequences, 55% to 65% of them seen once, and the ten largest clones take about 15%. The sample originates from a study of vaccination and CD4 T cells after COVID-19. Trimming stripped 8 bases from V and 6 bases from J, with 14 bases between. CDR3 size: 14 residues. Germline lookup yields CDR1 ENHRY and CDR2 SYGVKD.

The TCR sequence derives from a human donor who had recovered from COVID-19. Sequencing was done on a sample of CD4+ T cells from blood, cultured in vitro. The chain recombines TRBV10-3 with TRBJ1-6, with D unresolved. The CDR3 coding sequence is TGTGCCATCCAAGAAGGACGGATTAATTCACCCCTCCACTTT. Protein: CAIQEGRINSPLHF.